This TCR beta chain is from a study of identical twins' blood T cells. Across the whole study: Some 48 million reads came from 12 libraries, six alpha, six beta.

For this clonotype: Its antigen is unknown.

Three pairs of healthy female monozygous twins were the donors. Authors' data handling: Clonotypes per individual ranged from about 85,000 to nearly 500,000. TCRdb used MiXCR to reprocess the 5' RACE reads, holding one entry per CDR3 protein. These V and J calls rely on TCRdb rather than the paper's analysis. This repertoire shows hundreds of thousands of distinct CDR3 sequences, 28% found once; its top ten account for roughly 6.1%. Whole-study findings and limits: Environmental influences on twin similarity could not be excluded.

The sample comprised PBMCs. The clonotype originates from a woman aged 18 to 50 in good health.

CDR3 DNA: TGCAGTGCTAGCTTGAGCAGGGGAACCTGGGAGCTGTTTTTT. Translation: CSASLSRGTWELFF. The J gene is TRBJ2-2, the V gene TRBV20-1; TRBD1 might be the D (6 bases). Germline V CDR1 and CDR2: DFQATT, SNEGSKA (reference sequence). The CDR3 is 14 residues long. Trimming pared 3 bases from V and 9 bases from J, leaving 17 bases between.